This TCR beta chain was recovered during a study of regulatory T cells in long-lasting Graves disease. The time point: newly diagnosed GD, antithyroid drugs for less than 3 months. There was RNA extracted from PBMCs, and the TCR library was made from it. Patients all came to the study from an endocrinology department in Xi'an, China. Combining iRepertoire HTBI primers with Arm-PCR of CDR3 regions, the authors built TCR beta libraries. TCRdb ran MiXCR on the multiplex PCR reads and lists one entry per CDR3 protein. The sample has fewer than 650,000 distinct CDR3 sequences, under 20% seen once. The same data also contributed to another study, on T cells in Graves' hyperthyroidism and ophthalmopathy. From that study: Ophthalmopathy and stable hyperthyroidism were told apart by a 13 V-J model.

The starting material was peripheral blood mononuclear cells (PBMCs), obtained at new diagnosis, from a patient treated with antithyroid drugs. The clonotype comes from a young woman with Graves disease.

DNA of the CDR3: TGTGCCAGCAGCACTGGGCCTGGGACTAGCGGTAGCACAGATACGCAGTATTTT. Translating gives CASSTGPGTSGSTDTQYF. This chain links TRBV7-3 with TRBJ2-3; 11 nucleotides align to TRBD2. Germline V gives CDR1 SGHTA, CDR2 FQGTGA. V lost 5 bases, J lost 0 bases, and 10 bases stayed unmatched. This CDR3 region has 18 residues.